This T cell receptor (beta chain) was captured in a study of monozygotic twins with inflammatory bowel disease (dated by TCRdb to the late 2010s). Notes on the research overall: The complete study included about 30 monozygotic twin pairs: 19 IBD-discordant Danish pairs and nine German pairs, of which four were IBD-concordant and five were IBD-discordant. Disease-associated traits were sought mainly through comparisons between IBD patients and their genetically identical healthy co-twins within discordant pairs. Each individual had, on average, about 151 000 unique TCRalpha sequences and 181 000 unique TCRbeta sequences available for analysis.

A roughly 2.5 ml peripheral blood sample was drawn into PAXgene tubes per donor and stored at -80°C. Without any T cell sorting, total RNA was extracted from whole blood using the PAXgene blood miRNA kit on an automated QIAcube. Deep TCRalpha and TCRbeta repertoire profiling with unique molecular barcoding was performed on peripheral blood of monozygotic twin pairs concordant or discordant for inflammatory bowel disease. Smoking habits were recorded for all twin pairs, and each individual was classified as a current, former or never smoker. The protocol used for the library was 5' RACE. The input for every TCR library was roughly 3,300 ng of total RNA. For each sample, cDNA synthesis with SMARTScribe reverse transcriptase was split into eight separate reactions. During cDNA synthesis, template switching introduced unique molecular identifiers that contained a 6-nucleotide sample barcode. TCRalpha and TCRbeta cDNA was amplified by two nested PCRs of around 15 and 9 cycles, with bead purification after each PCR. Before amplification, cDNA was treated with uracil DNA-glycosylase and purified using the QIAquick PCR purification kit. In the second PCR, Illumina TruSeq-compatible adapters and sample-specific barcodes were added. Library quality and concentration were checked on TapeStation and Qubit, and libraries were pooled at around 5 ng each. Sequencing of pooled libraries was carried out on an Illumina HiSeq2500 single-index Rapid Run using 2 x 100 bp reads and custom sequencing primers. The source study handled its data this way. UMI-based consensus assembly with MiGEC version 1.2.6 was used to correct PCR and sequencing errors. MiXCR version 2.1.1 was used for V(D)J alignment, clonotype assembly and CDR3 extraction. Normalisation of gene usage, clonotype sharing and MAIT/NKT TCR abundance was achieved by analysing the top 1000, 10 000 and 20 000 clonotypes per sample. After downsampling to 27 000 UMIs, diversity was calculated as the inverse Simpson index using the vegan R package. Statistical testing used paired Mann-Whitney U tests on the discordant twin pairs and applied Benjamini-Hochberg correction for multiple testing. TCRdb reprocessed the public reads and reports one entry per CDR3 protein sequence, without DNA. Here the V and J calls rest on TCRdb's processing, not on the authors' analysis. The data table for this sample lists some 160,000 distinct CDR3 sequences. Approximately 7.4% of the sample goes to the ten largest clones.

The research as a whole found: Different T cell subtypes could not be distinguished in the analysis. Measured by the inverse Simpson index, TCRbeta repertoire diversity was lower in IBD patients than in their healthy co-twins. Repertoire similarity did not differ between concordant and discordant twins, possibly due to limited statistical power. Compared with healthy twins, IBD patients shared fewer clonotypes with other individuals, and the difference was most pronounced in patients with signs of disease activity. Differing immunosuppressive treatments among patients may have added background noise and inter-individual variability to the repertoires. The results gave no support for a single strong signal or clonotype linked to IBD.

Concerning this clonotype itself: It has no known antigen specificity.

The TCR originated in a human donor with ulcerative colitis or Crohn's disease, or a healthy co-twin of an affected twin (not recorded which). Sequencing was done on a sample of blood.

CDR3 sequence: CASSYTWTSGSYEQYF. Here the chain combines TRBV6-2 or TRBV6-3 and TRBJ2-7; TCRdb returns TRBD2, unconfirmable since there is no DNA. From the cysteine up to the phenylalanine, the CDR3 has a length of 16 residues. The protein alone is recorded here. Reading the germline V gene gives CDR1 MNHEY and CDR2 SVGEGT.